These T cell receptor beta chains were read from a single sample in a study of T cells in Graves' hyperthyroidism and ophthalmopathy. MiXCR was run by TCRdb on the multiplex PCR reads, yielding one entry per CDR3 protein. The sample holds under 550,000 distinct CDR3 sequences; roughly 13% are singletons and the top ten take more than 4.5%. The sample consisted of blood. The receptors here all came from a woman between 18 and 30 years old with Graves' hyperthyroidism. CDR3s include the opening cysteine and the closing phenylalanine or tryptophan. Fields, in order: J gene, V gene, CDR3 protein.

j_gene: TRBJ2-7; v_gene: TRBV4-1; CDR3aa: CASSQEDDRGYEQYF
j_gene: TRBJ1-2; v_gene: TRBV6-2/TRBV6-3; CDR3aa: CASGRTASIGYTF
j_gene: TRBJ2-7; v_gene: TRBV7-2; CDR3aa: CASSLAPGDIYEQYF
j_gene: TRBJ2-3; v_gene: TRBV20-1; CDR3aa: CSARDGAGEADTQYF
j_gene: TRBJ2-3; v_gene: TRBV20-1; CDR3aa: CSALGETSGITDTQYF
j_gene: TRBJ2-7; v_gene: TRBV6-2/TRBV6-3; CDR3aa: CASFGPPTYEQYF
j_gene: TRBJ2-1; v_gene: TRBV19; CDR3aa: CASSINDYNEQFF
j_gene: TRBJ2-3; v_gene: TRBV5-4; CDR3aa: CASSYSGKSTDTQYF
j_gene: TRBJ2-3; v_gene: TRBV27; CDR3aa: CASSLASGRALDTQYF
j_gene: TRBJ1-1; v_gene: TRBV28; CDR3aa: CASRKQGNTEAFF
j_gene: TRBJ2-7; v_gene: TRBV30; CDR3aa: CAWSVAGDKEQYF
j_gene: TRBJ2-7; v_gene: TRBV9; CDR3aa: CASSVGPSGTGYEQYF
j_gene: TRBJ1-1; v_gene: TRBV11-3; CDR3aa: CASSLETRTEAFF
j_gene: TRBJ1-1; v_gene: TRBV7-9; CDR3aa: CASSLEGFGAEAFF
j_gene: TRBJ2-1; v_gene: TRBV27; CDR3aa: CASSLPSHEQFF
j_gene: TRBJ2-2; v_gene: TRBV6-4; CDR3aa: CASSSDRRSNTGELFF
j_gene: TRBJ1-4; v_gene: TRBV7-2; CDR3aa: CASSLTNQDLNEKLFF
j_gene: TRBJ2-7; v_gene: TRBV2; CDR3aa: CASSTGTDEQYF
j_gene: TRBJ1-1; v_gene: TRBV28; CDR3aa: CASSLKGAAFF
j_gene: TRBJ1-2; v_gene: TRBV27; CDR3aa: CASSYIPGGAGGGYTF
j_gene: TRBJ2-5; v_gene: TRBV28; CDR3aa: CASSVTSGIGETQYF
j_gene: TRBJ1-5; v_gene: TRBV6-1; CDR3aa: CASIHEGGNQPQHF
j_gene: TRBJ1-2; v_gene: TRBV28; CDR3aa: CASSPGQRYGYTF
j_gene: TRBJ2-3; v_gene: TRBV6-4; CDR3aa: CASRLEAGTPTDTQYF
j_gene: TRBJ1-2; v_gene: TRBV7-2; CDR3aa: CASSSQSGTSSYYTF
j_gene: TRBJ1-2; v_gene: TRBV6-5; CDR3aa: CASSYSPVPDYGYTF
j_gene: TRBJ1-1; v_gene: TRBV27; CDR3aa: CASSSDPSPGDTEAFF
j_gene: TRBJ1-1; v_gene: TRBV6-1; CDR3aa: CASSESPLLGGGGTEAFF